This T cell receptor (beta chain) was identified in a study of CD8+ T cells in alopecia areata. The CDR3 extends over 11 amino acids. Germline V CDR1 and CDR2: DFQATT, SNEGSKA (reference sequence). V lost 4 bases, J lost 3 bases, and 6 bases lay in between. Treatment meaning: oral pan-JAK inhibitor, 5-10 mg twice daily. cDNA serving as the sequencing template came from extracted, reverse transcribed RNA. The data were produced by immunoSEQ multiplex PCR, yet TCRdb's version contains in-frame clones alone and is incomplete. This sample has 190,000 or so clones, with roughly three fifths found just once.

The sample consisted of CD4+ T cells sorted from blood, taken at week 4, from a patient treated with tofacitinib. The chain has TRBV20-1 and TRBJ2-5; D is possibly TRBD1 (5 bases). The clonotype comes from a human donor with alopecia areata. The CDR3 bases are TGCAGTGCTATCAGGGAAGAGACCCAGTACTTC. Its protein is CSAIREETQYF.